This passage covers 30 T cell receptor beta chains from one sample sequenced in a study of blood T cells in healthy people across ages. Primers used in a second PCR of roughly 6 to 12 cycles were a sample-barcoded 5' primer and a J-beta primer mix. From the 5' RACE reads, TCRdb called clonotypes with MiXCR, one entry per CDR3 protein. This table holds 1.5 million to 2 million distinct CDR3 sequences, 25% to 30% found once. Sequencing was carried out using blood. All receptors come from a woman between 25 and 40 years old in good health.

The table lists this clonotype with a few counts. The CDR3, as DNA: TGCGCCAGCACCCGGGATGCTGGGGCCAACGTCCTGACTTTC. Protein product: CASTRDAGANVLTF. The chain has TRBV5-1 and TRBJ2-6, with D possibly TRBD2 on 5 matching bases. Germline CDR1 SGHRS, CDR2 YFSETQ. The CDR3 has 14 residues. Trimming pared 6 bases from V and 2 bases from J, leaving 9 bases between.

This clonotype has a count of ten or more. The rearrangement links TRBV7-3 to TRBJ1-2; D unresolved. The V end was cut by 6 bases, the J end by 3 bases, with 11 bases between. The CDR3 loop spans 13 amino acids. Germline V gene data show CDR1 as SGHTA and CDR2 as FQGTGA. The CDR3 reads CASSSGPDYGYTF. CDR3 sequence (DNA): TGTGCCAGCAGTTCCGGACCCGACTATGGCTACACCTTC.

A few counts support this clonotype. The rearrangement joins TRBV29-1 to TRBJ2-3, with D possibly matching TRBD1 (5 bases). CDR3 size: 15 residues. Germline CDR1 reads SQVTM; CDR2 reads ANQGSEA. V lost 6 bases, J lost 1 base, and 17 bases lay in between. The CDR3 here is CSVAAVGQRTDTQYF. Here the CDR3 DNA reads TGCAGCGTAGCCGCAGTAGGACAACGCACAGATACGCAGTATTTT.

This clonotype occurred a few times. The rearrangement links TRBV6-6 to TRBJ1-2; D possibly corresponds to TRBD1 (6 bases). V lost 5 bases and J 4 bases, leaving 17 bases between the germline ends. The CDR3 covers 15 residues. CDR1 MNHNY and CDR2 SVGAGI come from the germline V gene (reference sequence). Here the CDR3 DNA reads TGTGCCAGCAGTATAAGCAGGGGCGTCAGCTATGGCTACACCTTC. The encoded protein is CASSISRGVSYGYTF.

The sample holds many counts of this clonotype. The CDR3 here is CASSLTAGSNQPQHF. For the CDR3, the DNA is TGTGCCAGCAGCTTGACGGCAGGTAGCAATCAGCCCCAGCATTTT. V is TRBV5-5 and J is TRBJ1-5; no clear D gene. CDR3 length equals 15 residues. The germline CDR1 and CDR2 sequences are SGHKS and YYEKEE (reference sequence). V dropped 1 base and J dropped 0 bases, with 8 bases sitting between them.

The chain employs TRBV7-2 and TRBJ2-5, with D possibly TRBD2 on 5 matching bases. The germline CDR1 and CDR2 sequences are SGHTA and FQGNSA. The length of the CDR3 is 13 residues. Trimming left V 5 bases short and J 5 bases short, with 12 bases between. The chain's CDR3 is CASSPSSRETQYF. In DNA, the CDR3 is TGTGCCAGCAGCCCATCTAGCCGGGAGACCCAGTACTTC.

J is TRBJ2-1 and V is TRBV12-3 or TRBV12-4; the D is unclear. V was pared by 3 bases and J by 15 bases, with 15 bases between. The length of the CDR3 is 12 residues. As DNA, the CDR3 is TGTGCCAGCAGTTTGTCCACGGAGACCCGGTTCTTC. Translated: CASSLSTETRFF.

This clonotype was detected ten times or more. This chain uses TRBV7-9 with TRBJ2-5; unclear D gene. CDR1 is SEHNR, CDR2 FQNEAQ, per germline (reference sequence). V was trimmed by 3 bases and J by 5 bases, leaving 7 bases between them. The CDR3 is 12 amino acids. The CDR3 loop reads CASSFGVETQYF. The CDR3 DNA reads as TGTGCCAGCAGCTTTGGGGTGGAGACCCAGTACTTC.

This clonotype was counted at least ten times. The rearrangement joins TRBV29-1 to TRBJ2-6; maybe TRBD2 (6 bases). Germline CDR1 is SQVTM and CDR2 is ANQGSEA. The CDR3 contains 14 residues. The V end lost 8 bases, the J end lost 0 bases, and 11 bases lay between the germline ends. The CDR3 loop reads CSLGLNSGANVLTF. The CDR3 DNA reads as TGCAGCCTTGGACTAAACTCTGGGGCCAACGTCCTGACTTTC.

J is TRBJ2-3 and V is TRBV28; 9 bases align to TRBD1. CDR1 is MDHEN and CDR2 is SYDVKM in the germline V gene. The CDR3 length is 16 residues. With 1 base clipped from V and 3 bases from J, the junction kept 5 bases outside the gene matches. The CDR3 reads CASSLYGTGWTDTQYF. The CDR3 DNA reads TGTGCCAGCAGTTTATACGGGACAGGGTGGACAGATACGCAGTATTTT. The full variable domain, rest sourced from reference TRBV28 and TRBJ2-3, is DVKVTQSSRYLVKRTGEKVFLECVQDMDHENMFWYRQDPGLGLRLIYFSYDVKMKEKGDIPEGYSVSREKKERFSLILESASTNQTSMYLCASSLYGTGWTDTQYFGPGTRLTVL.

The sample holds a few counts of this clonotype. The chain carries TRBV7-9 and TRBJ2-1; 8 bases align to TRBD2. V trimming: 4 bases; J trimming: 2 bases; junction bases outside the gene matches: 4. Germline V CDR1 and CDR2: SEHNR, FQNEAQ (reference sequence). The CDR3 totals 15 residues. The CDR3 DNA reads TGTGCCAGCAGCTCCGGGAGGGATACCTACAATGAGCAGTTCTTC. It yields the protein CASSSGRDTYNEQFF.

Concerning this clonotype: A much larger clone differs from this one at a single base, so this may be a read error. The chain has TRBV5-1 and TRBJ2-1; no reliable D call. Judging by the DNA end, TRBJ2-7 fits better; the J call may be wrong. Germline CDR1 is SGHRS and CDR2 is YFSETQ. The CDR3 sequence is 14 residues long. Here the CDR3 reads CASSQDRRYNEQYF. The CDR3 DNA reads TGCGCCAGCAGCCAGGACCGACGCTACAATGAGCAGTACTTC.

This clonotype was seen ten or more times. The V and J genes are TRBV7-8 and TRBJ2-7; D gene uncertain. CDR1 and CDR2 (germline): SGHVS, FQNEAQ. Trimming removed 3 bases at V and 3 bases at J, with 9 bases between. The CDR3 consists of 13 residues. This CDR3 reads CASSFSRSYEQYF. For the CDR3, the DNA is TGTGCCAGCAGCTTCTCCCGGAGCTACGAGCAGTACTTC.

The chain joins TRBV5-1 to TRBJ2-1; 8 bases map to TRBD2. Germline V gene sequence: CDR1 SGHRS, CDR2 YFSETQ. V lost 2 bases, J lost 7 bases, and 11 bases stayed unmatched. The CDR3 is 16 residues long. The CDR3 region has the DNA TGCGCCAGCAGCTTTATTGGCGGGGGGCCCCGAAATGAGCAGTTCTTC. Amino acid sequence: CASSFIGGGPRNEQFF. Using reference TRBV5-1 and TRBJ2-1 for the parts outside the CDR3, the full variable domain is KAGVTQTPRYLIKTRGQQVTLSCSPISGHRSVSWYQQTPGQGLQFLFEYFSETQRNKGNFPGRFSGRQFSNSRSEMNVSTLELGDSALYLCASSFIGGGPRNEQFFGPGTRLTVL.

This chain links TRBV18 with TRBJ2-1, with D hard to call. Germline V gene lookup returns CDR1 KGHSH and CDR2 LQKENI. The V gene lost 2 bases and the J gene lost 2 bases, with 13 bases spanning the gap. The CDR3 runs 16 residues. The CDR3 sequence: CASSPSYGRPYNEQFF. As DNA, the CDR3 is TGTGCCAGCTCACCATCGTACGGGCGCCCCTACAATGAGCAGTTCTTC.

This chain uses TRBV29-1 with TRBJ1-4; D is uncertain. Trimming took 7 bases from V and 0 from J, leaving 9 bases between them. CDR3 length: 13 amino acids. Germline V gene sequence: CDR1 SQVTM, CDR2 ANQGSEA. The CDR3 here is CSGVAATNEKLFF. For the CDR3, the DNA is TGCAGCGGGGTAGCGGCAACTAATGAAAAACTGTTTTTT.

In its sample, this clonotype was seen many times. The chain employs TRBV5-5 and TRBJ2-6; D might be TRBD1 or TRBD2, each matching 5 bases. The germline V and J ends were trimmed by 3 bases and 0 bases, with 19 bases remaining between them. The V gene's germline CDR1 is SGHKS and CDR2 YYEKEE (reference sequence). CDR3 length: 19 residues. In DNA form, the CDR3 reads TGTGCCAGCAGCTCGGGACCACTAGTTTCCTTCTCTGGGGCCAACGTCCTGACTTTC. It is translated as CASSSGPLVSFSGANVLTF.

Note on this clonotype: A much more abundant neighbour one base away suggests this may be a read error. The J gene is TRBJ2-5, the V gene TRBV20-1; D is possibly TRBD1 (7 bases). Germline CDR1 DFQATT, CDR2 SNEGSKA (reference sequence). The CDR3 covers 12 residues. The DNA of the CDR3 is TGCAGGCCGCGACAGGGAGGCGAGACCCAGTACTTC. Protein: CRPRQGGETQYF.

As regards this clonotype: A single base separates this from a much larger clone, so it may be a read error. The rearrangement links TRBV24-1 to TRBJ2-1; TRBD1 or TRBD2 may be the D gene (5 bases each). The CDR3 runs 14 residues. Per the germline V gene, CDR1 is KGHDR and CDR2 is SFDVKD. With 4 bases removed from V and 10 bases from J, the gap between germline ends came to 16 bases. Here the CDR3 reads CATSDPGHSYEQFF. DNA for the CDR3: TGTGCCACCAGTGACCCGGGGCACTCCTACGAGCAGTTCTTC.

This chain connects TRBV12-5 to TRBJ2-3; D remains ambiguous. Germline V gene lookup returns CDR1 LGHNT and CDR2 FRNRAP. There are 14 residues in the CDR3. V lost 2 bases and J lost 6, with 12 bases in between. CDR3 sequence (DNA): TGTGCTAGTGGTTTGCTGGTGGCCGCGGATACGCAGTATTTT. Protein sequence: CASGLLVAADTQYF.

This clonotype occurred many times. V usage is TRBV9 and J usage is TRBJ2-7, with 9 bases lining up with TRBD1. CDR1 and CDR2 from the germline V gene are SGDLS and YYNGEE. V shed 3 bases, J shed 0 bases, and the junction held 4 bases outside the gene matches. The CDR3 is made up of 15 amino acids. CDR3 sequence reads: CASSAGDRDSYEQYF. CDR3 bases: TGTGCCAGCAGCGCCGGGGACAGGGACTCCTACGAGCAGTACTTC.

This clonotype has a count of ten or more. V and J are TRBV20-1 and TRBJ2-3; 10 nucleotides line up with TRBD1. Germline assignment: CDR1 DFQATT and CDR2 SNEGSKA (reference sequence). The length of the CDR3 is 16 residues. With V trimmed by 5 bases and J by 1 base, 9 bases remained unmatched. The CDR3 nucleotides read TGCAGTGCTCGCACTTCCGGGACAGGGGGCACAGATACGCAGTATTTT. It encodes CSARTSGTGGTDTQYF.

The V gene is TRBV4-2, the J gene TRBJ2-1; D is unresolved. The germline V gene encodes CDR1 LGHNA and CDR2 YNFKEQ. The CDR3 contains 15 residues. Between the trimmed V and J ends, which lost 3 bases and 1 base, there was a span of 10 bases. The CDR3 DNA is TGTGCCAGCAGCCAGAATCTTAGGTCCTACAATGAGCAGTTCTTC. Translating it yields CASSQNLRSYNEQFF.

In its sample, this clonotype was seen once. This chain connects TRBV9 to TRBJ2-6; D may correspond to TRBD1 or TRBD2 (6 bases each). CDR3 length: 16 amino acids. CDR1 and CDR2 from the germline V gene are SGDLS and YYNGEE. Trimming shortened V by 0 bases and J by 19 bases, and 26 bases separated the two germline ends. The CDR3 DNA is TGTGCCAGCAGCGTAGAGAGGAACAGAGGGGGGAGACCCAGTACTTTC. Encoded protein: CASSVERNRGGRPSTF.

This clonotype occurred many times. The V and J genes are TRBV20-1 and TRBJ2-5; TRBD2 might be the D (6 bases). Trimming removed 3 bases at V and 4 bases at J, with 15 bases between. Germline values: CDR1 DFQATT, CDR2 SNEGSKA (reference sequence). This CDR3 has 14 amino acids. Written as DNA, the CDR3 is TGCAGTGCTAGTTTACGGGGAGGCCGAGAGACCCAGTACTTC. Translation gives CSASLRGGRETQYF.

V gene TRBV20-1 combines with J gene TRBJ2-1; D perhaps matches TRBD1 (5 bases). Between the trimmed V and J ends, which lost 6 bases and 0 bases, there was a span of 24 bases. This CDR3 spans 18 amino acids. Germline V gene sequence: CDR1 DFQATT, CDR2 SNEGSKA (reference sequence). The CDR3 nucleotides are TGCAGTGCCAGCCCACCATCACTACAGGACCTCTCCTACAATGAGCAGTTCTTC. This encodes CSASPPSLQDLSYNEQFF.

This clonotype was observed many times. Here the CDR3 reads CASSLPGGNEQYF. The CDR3 DNA is TGTGCCAGCAGCTTACCAGGGGGCAACGAGCAGTACTTC. The rearrangement uses TRBV7-3 and TRBJ2-7, with 8 bases matching TRBD1. Unmatched junction bases numbered 2, after V lost 2 bases and J lost 5 bases. CDR1 is SGHTA and CDR2 is FQGTGA in the germline V gene. The CDR3 runs to 13 residues.

This clonotype showed up many times. The V and J genes are TRBV15 and TRBJ2-5; D call uncertain. Germline values: CDR1 LNHNV, CDR2 YYDKDF (reference sequence). V lost 3 bases and J lost 6, with 8 bases in between. CDR3 length equals 12 residues. CDR3 sequence (DNA): TGTGCCACCAGCAGTGGTAGCAAGACCCAGTACTTC. Protein product: CATSSGSKTQYF.

The table lists this clonotype with many counts. Its ends do not fully match the called genes, so a read error is possible. This chain joins TRBV6-5 and TRBJ1-4; D unclear. Per germline, CDR1 MNHEY and CDR2 SVGAGI. The length of the CDR3 is 14 residues. The CDR3 reads CASSPGRGNEKLFF. The CDR3 nucleotides are TGCGCCAGCTCCCCCGGAAGAGGGAATGAAAAACTGTTTTTT.

This chain connects TRBV20-1 to TRBJ2-3; 8 bases map to TRBD2. This CDR3 has 15 amino acids. From germline, CDR1 is DFQATT and CDR2 SNEGSKA (reference sequence). V shed 5 bases, J shed 3 bases, and the junction held 10 bases outside the gene matches. DNA for the CDR3: TGCAGTGCTGCCGCAGCGGGAGAGAGAACAGATACGCAGTATTTT. Protein product: CSAAAAGERTDTQYF.